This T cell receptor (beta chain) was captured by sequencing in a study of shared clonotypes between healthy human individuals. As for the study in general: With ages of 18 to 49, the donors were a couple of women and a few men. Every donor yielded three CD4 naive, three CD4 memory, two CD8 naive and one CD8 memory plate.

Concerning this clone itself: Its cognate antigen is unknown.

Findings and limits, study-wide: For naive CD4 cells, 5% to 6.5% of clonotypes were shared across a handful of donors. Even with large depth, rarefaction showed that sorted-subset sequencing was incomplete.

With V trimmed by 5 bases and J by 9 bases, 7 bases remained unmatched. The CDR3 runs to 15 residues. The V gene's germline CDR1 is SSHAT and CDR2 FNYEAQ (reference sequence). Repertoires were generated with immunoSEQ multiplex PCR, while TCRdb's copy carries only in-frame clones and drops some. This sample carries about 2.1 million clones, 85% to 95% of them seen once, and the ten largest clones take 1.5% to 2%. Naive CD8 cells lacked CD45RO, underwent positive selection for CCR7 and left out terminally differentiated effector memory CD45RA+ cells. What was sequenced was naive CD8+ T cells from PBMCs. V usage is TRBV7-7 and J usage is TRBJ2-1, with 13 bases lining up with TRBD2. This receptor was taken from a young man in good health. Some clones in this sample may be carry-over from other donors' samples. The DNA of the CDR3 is TGTGCCAGCAGCCCAGGGGGACTAGCGGGAAGTGAGCAGTTCTTC. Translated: CASSPGGLAGSEQFF.